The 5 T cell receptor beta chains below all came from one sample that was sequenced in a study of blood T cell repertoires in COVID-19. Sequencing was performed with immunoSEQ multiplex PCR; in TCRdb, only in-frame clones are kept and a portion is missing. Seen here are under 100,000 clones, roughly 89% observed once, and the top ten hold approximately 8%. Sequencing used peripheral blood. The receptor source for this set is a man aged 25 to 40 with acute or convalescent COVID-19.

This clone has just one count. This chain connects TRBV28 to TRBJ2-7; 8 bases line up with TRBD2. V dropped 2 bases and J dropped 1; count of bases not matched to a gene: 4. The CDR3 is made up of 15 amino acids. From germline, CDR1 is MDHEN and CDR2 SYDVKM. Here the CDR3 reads CASSLVASGSYEQYF. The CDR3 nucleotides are TGTGCCAGCAGTTTAGTGGCTAGCGGGTCCTACGAGCAGTACTTC. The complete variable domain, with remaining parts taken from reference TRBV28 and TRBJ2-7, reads DVKVTQSSRYLVKRTGEKVFLECVQDMDHENMFWYRQDPGLGLRLIYFSYDVKMKEKGDIPEGYSVSREKKERFSLILESASTNQTSMYLCASSLVASGSYEQYFGPGTRLTVT.

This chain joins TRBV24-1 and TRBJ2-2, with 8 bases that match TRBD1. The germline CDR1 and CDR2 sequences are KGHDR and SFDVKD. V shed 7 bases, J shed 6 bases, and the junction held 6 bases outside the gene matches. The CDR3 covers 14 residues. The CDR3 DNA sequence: TGTGCCACCAGGGGGACAGGTAATCCCGGGGAGCTGTTTTTT. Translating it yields CATRGTGNPGELFF.

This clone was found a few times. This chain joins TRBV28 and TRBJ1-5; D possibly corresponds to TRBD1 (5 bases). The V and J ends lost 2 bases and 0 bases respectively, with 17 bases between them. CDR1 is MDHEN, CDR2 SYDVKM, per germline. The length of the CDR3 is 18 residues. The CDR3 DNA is TGTGCCAGCAGTTTACCAGGGTGGAGTACACTTAGCAATCAGCCCCAGCATTTT. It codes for CASSLPGWSTLSNQPQHF.

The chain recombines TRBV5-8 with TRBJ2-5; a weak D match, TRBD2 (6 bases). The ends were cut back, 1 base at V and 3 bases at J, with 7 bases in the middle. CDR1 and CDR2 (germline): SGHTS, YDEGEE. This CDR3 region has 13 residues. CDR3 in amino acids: CASSLWGEETQYF. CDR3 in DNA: TGTGCCAGCAGCTTGTGGGGGGAAGAGACCCAGTACTTC.

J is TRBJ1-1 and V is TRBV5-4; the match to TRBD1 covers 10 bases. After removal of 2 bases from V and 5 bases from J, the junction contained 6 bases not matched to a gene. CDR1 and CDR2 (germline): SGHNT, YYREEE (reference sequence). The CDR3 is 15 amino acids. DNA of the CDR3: TGTGCCAGCAGCTTACGACAGGGGGCGTCGACTGAAGCTTTCTTT. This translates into CASSLRQGASTEAFF.